This TCR beta chain was sequenced for a study of blood T cell repertoires in COVID-19. Across the study: PBMCs, B-cell-depleted T cells, or T cells were the source of the cDNA or gDNA that made up the material.

With 8 bases removed from V and 9 bases from J, the gap between germline ends came to 14 bases. There are 12 residues in the CDR3. Sequenced by immunoSEQ multiplex PCR; TCRdb stores in-frame clones only, minus some. There are over 100,000 clones in the sample; 82% occur only once, and 3.5% to 5.5% lies in the top ten. The rearrangement links TRBV12-3 or TRBV12-4 to TRBJ2-1; TRBD2 might be the D (6 bases). This clonotype originated in a woman in her seventies with acute or convalescent COVID-19. The sequenced material came from peripheral blood. CDR3 in DNA: TGTGCCAGCGCACCGACGGGGGTTGAGCAGTTCTTC. As protein: CASAPTGVEQFF.